This T cell receptor beta chain originates from a study of Ad26.COV2.S vaccination and SARS-CoV-2 variants. Germline CDR1 SGDLS, CDR2 YYNGEE. The CDR3 has 16 amino acids. Between the trimmed V and J ends, which lost 1 base and 2 bases, there was a span of 15 bases. Noted treatment: 19 received Ad26.COV2.S at low or high dose, single or two shots; 5 received placebo; per-sample allocation not given. It was on day 63 after the first vaccine or placebo injection that samples were taken. Repertoires were generated with immunoSEQ multiplex PCR, while TCRdb's copy carries only in-frame clones and drops some. Of some 270,000 clones in the sample, 87% were seen once.

The rearrangement links TRBV9 to TRBJ2-5; possibly TRBD1 or TRBD2 for D (5 bases each). The TCR sequence derives from a person between 18 and 65 years old who received the Ad26.COV2.S COVID-19 vaccine or a placebo. Here the sequenced sample was peripheral blood, taken in a trial of Ad26.COV2.S vaccine versus placebo. CDR3 sequence (DNA): TGTGCCAGCAGCGTAACCGGGACGGAAGGTCAAGAGACCCAGTACTTC. Translating it yields CASSVTGTEGQETQYF.